A single sample is the source of the 3 T cell receptor beta chains below, sequenced in a study of identical twins. TCRdb reprocessed the 5' RACE reads with MiXCR, giving one entry per CDR3 protein. The sample has about 690,000 distinct CDR3 sequences, approximately 6.1% seen once. The sequenced sample was naive T cells sorted from blood. The origin of the receptors is a man between 18 and 35 years old in good health.

As to this clonotype: The germline gene is not matched at one end of the junction; a read error may be the cause. The chain links TRBV12-3 or TRBV12-4 to TRBJ2-1; TRBD2 matches at 13 bases. This CDR3 has 14 amino acids. CDR3 nucleotides: TGTGCCAGCAGTTTCCACTCCGGGACTAGCGGGACAACCTTC. This codes for CASSFHSGTSGTTF.

V usage is TRBV7-2 and J usage is TRBJ2-5; TRBD2 agrees at 7 bases. CDR1 is SGHTA, CDR2 FQGNSA, per germline. Trimming at V came to 2 bases and at J to 3 bases, leaving 3 bases not matched to a gene. This CDR3 contains 14 residues. Here the CDR3 DNA reads TGTGCCAGCAGCTTACTGCTAGCGGAAGAGACCCAGTACTTC. Protein: CASSLLLAEETQYF.

This clonotype was recorded at least ten times. The chain is built from TRBV15 and TRBJ2-1; 11 nucleotides agree with TRBD2. Germline trimming cut 0 bases from V and 6 bases from J; bases unmatched to any gene: 10. Germline V gene sequence: CDR1 LNHNV, CDR2 YYDKDF (reference sequence). The CDR3 consists of 18 residues. For the CDR3, the DNA is TGTGCCACCAGCAGAGATAGTGTGGTTACTAGCGGGAGCAATGAGCAGTTCTTC. Its protein is CATSRDSVVTSGSNEQFF.